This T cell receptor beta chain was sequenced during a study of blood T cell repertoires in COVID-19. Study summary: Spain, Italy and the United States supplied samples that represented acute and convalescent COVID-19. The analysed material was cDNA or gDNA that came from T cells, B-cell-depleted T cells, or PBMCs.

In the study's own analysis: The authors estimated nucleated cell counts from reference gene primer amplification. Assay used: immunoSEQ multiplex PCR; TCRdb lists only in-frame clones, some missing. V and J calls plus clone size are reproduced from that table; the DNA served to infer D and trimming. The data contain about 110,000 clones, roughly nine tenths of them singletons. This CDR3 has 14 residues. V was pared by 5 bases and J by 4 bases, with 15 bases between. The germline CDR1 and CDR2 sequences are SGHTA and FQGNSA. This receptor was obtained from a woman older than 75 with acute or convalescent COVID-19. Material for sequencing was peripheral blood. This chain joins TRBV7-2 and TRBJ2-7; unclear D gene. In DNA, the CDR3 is TGTGCCAGCAGCCCCATCCCCGGGTTGTACGAGCAGTACTTC. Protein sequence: CASSPIPGLYEQYF.